Below, 18 T cell receptor beta chains from the same sample are listed, as sequenced in a study of shared T cell receptors in the human thymus. Clones were read by immunoSEQ multiplex PCR, and TCRdb kept only the in-frame ones, dropping some. Of approximately 760,000 clones listed, over 75% are singletons. This sample also belongs to another study, concerning human thymus T cells.

Sequenced: thymocytes. The receptors derive from a girl under two years old with a congenital heart defect.

This clone showed up just a few times. V usage is TRBV5-1 and J usage is TRBJ2-1; TRBD1 is a possible D gene (5 bases). CDR1 is SGHRS and CDR2 is YFSETQ in the germline V gene. The length of the CDR3 is 16 residues. Trimming pared 0 bases from V and 2 bases from J, leaving 12 bases between. Written as DNA, the CDR3 is TGCGCCAGCAGCTTGGAGGGGCAGTCCCCCTACAATGAGCAGTTCTTC. Translation gives CASSLEGQSPYNEQFF. The full variable domain, with the rest looked up from reference TRBV5-1 and TRBJ2-1, is KAGVTQTPRYLIKTRGQQVTLSCSPISGHRSVSWYQQTPGQGLQFLFEYFSETQRNKGNFPGRFSGRQFSNSRSEMNVSTLELGDSALYLCASSLEGQSPYNEQFFGPGTRLTVL.

This chain links TRBV4-1 with TRBJ1-1; possibly TRBD1 for D (5 bases). CDR3 length equals 18 residues. The germline V gene encodes CDR1 MGHRA and CDR2 YSYEKL. V lost 3 bases and J 1 base, leaving 21 bases between the germline ends. CDR3 region: CASSQVPAGGVANTEAFF. In DNA, the CDR3 is TGCGCCAGCAGCCAGGTCCCCGCGGGGGGGGTGGCGAACACTGAAGCTTTCTTT.

This clone was seen a handful of times. The genes are TRBV5-5 and TRBJ2-3; perhaps TRBD1 as D (7 bases). There are 16 residues in the CDR3. Germline CDR1 is SGHKS and CDR2 is YYEKEE (reference sequence). Trimming pared 4 bases from V and 3 bases from J, leaving 18 bases between. CDR3 residues: CASSLRGLGGTDTQYF. The CDR3 DNA reads TGTGCCAGCAGCCTGAGGGGGCTAGGGGGGACAGATACGCAGTATTTT.

The V and J genes are TRBV28 and TRBJ2-7; D is undetermined. Trimming removed 3 bases at V and 3 bases at J, with 6 bases between. The germline CDR1 and CDR2 sequences are MDHEN and SYDVKM. The CDR3 consists of 12 residues. CDR3 protein: CASSFRVYEQYF. The CDR3 bases are TGTGCCAGCAGTTTTCGTGTCTACGAGCAGTACTTC.

The chain's CDR3 is CAWIRPGQGKKLFF. The CDR3 nucleotides read TGTGCCTGGATCCGTCCAGGACAGGGGAAAAAACTGTTTTTT. The chain links TRBV30 to TRBJ1-4; 9 positions agree with TRBD1. Germline V CDR1 and CDR2: GTSNPN, SVGIG (reference sequence). V was pared by 4 bases and J by 9 bases, with 9 bases of the junction left unmatched. This CDR3 has 14 residues.

The rearrangement links TRBV11-2 to TRBJ1-2, with 10 bases fitting TRBD1. Trimming removed 5 bases from V and 5 bases from J; junction bases left unmatched: 8. Germline lookup yields CDR1 SGHAT and CDR2 FQNNGV. The CDR3 loop spans 15 amino acids. The CDR3 is CASSPGGTGEYGYTF. CDR3 bases: TGTGCCAGCAGCCCGGGGGGGACAGGGGAATATGGCTACACCTTC.

The chain has TRBV4-2 and TRBJ2-7, with 9 bases identical to TRBD1. Losses at the gene ends were 3 bases for V and 4 bases for J; bases not matched to a gene: 7. CDR1 is LGHNA and CDR2 is YNFKEQ in the germline V gene. The CDR3 covers 15 residues. The CDR3 region is CASSHRTGEGYEQYF. CDR3 nucleotides: TGTGCCAGCAGCCACAGGACAGGGGAGGGATACGAGCAGTACTTC.

V and J are TRBV6-5 and TRBJ1-6; TRBD1 is a possible D gene (5 bases). Germline V gene data show CDR1 as MNHEY and CDR2 as SVGAGI. The CDR3 runs to 15 residues. Trimming took off 5 bases at V and 11 bases at J, with 19 bases between the two ends. CDR3 sequence: CASSPVGPHRPPLHF. In DNA, the CDR3 is TGTGCCAGCAGTCCAGTGGGGCCCCACCGTCCACCCCTCCACTTT.

V is TRBV15 and J is TRBJ2-3, with 7 nucleotides matching TRBD1. Trimming took 0 bases from V and 4 from J; bases not matched to a gene: 13. There are 18 residues in the CDR3. Germline V gene data show CDR1 as LNHNV and CDR2 as YYDKDF (reference sequence). The CDR3 here is CATSRDDWGQKNPDTQYF. The CDR3, as DNA: TGTGCCACCAGCAGAGATGATTGGGGACAGAAAAACCCAGATACGCAGTATTTT.

The chain couples TRBV9 to TRBJ1-4; TRBD1 matches at 9 bases. The germline V gene encodes CDR1 SGDLS and CDR2 YYNGEE. This CDR3 has 15 residues. Trimming at V came to 3 bases and at J to 7 bases, leaving 7 bases not matched to a gene. Here the CDR3 reads CASSARDRASEKLFF. CDR3 bases: TGTGCCAGCAGCGCCCGGGACAGGGCCTCTGAAAAACTGTTTTTT. Full variable domain (outside the CDR3, taken from reference TRBV9 and TRBJ1-4): DSGVTQTPKHLITATGQRVTLRCSPRSGDLSVYWYQQSLDQGLQFLIQYYNGEERAKGNILERFSAQQFPDLHSELNLSSLELGDSALYFCASSARDRASEKLFFGSGTQLSVL.

The chain recombines TRBV7-9 with TRBJ1-1, with D hard to call. The CDR3 covers 15 residues. Germline V gene sequence: CDR1 SEHNR, CDR2 FQNEAQ (reference sequence). With 0 bases removed from V and 3 bases from J, the gap between germline ends came to 11 bases. CDR3 in DNA: TGTGCCAGCAGCTTAGCGGGAGGTATGGACACTGAAGCTTTCTTT. Protein sequence: CASSLAGGMDTEAFF. Full variable domain (outside the CDR3, taken from reference TRBV7-9 and TRBJ1-1): DTGVSQNPRHKITKRGQNVTFRCDPISEHNRLYWYRQTLGQGPEFLTYFQNEAQLEKSRLLSDRFSAERPKGSFSTLEIQRTEQGDSAMYLCASSLAGGMDTEAFFGQGTRLTVV.

Here the CDR3 reads CASSDWGDGGTDTQYF. The DNA for the CDR3 is TGTGCCAGCAGTGATTGGGGGGACGGTGGGACAGATACGCAGTATTTT. This chain joins TRBV6-1 and TRBJ2-3, with D possibly matching TRBD2 (6 bases). V gave up 3 bases and J gave up 3 bases, with 16 bases separating them. This CDR3 is 16 amino acids long. Germline V gene data show CDR1 as MNHNS and CDR2 as SASEGT.

The V and J genes are TRBV9 and TRBJ2-1, with a tentative D call TRBD2 (5 bases). The CDR3 runs 16 residues. With 0 bases removed from V and 0 bases from J, the gap between germline ends came to 10 bases. The germline CDR1 and CDR2 sequences are SGDLS and YYNGEE. The CDR3 nucleotides are TGTGCCAGCAGCGTAGCGGAGCGGTACTCCTACAATGAGCAGTTCTTC. Its protein is CASSVAERYSYNEQFF.

This sequence joins TRBV15 and TRBJ1-2; tentative D call: TRBD1 (6 bases). Germline V gene data show CDR1 as LNHNV and CDR2 as YYDKDF (reference sequence). The CDR3 extends over 14 amino acids. The V gene lost 2 bases and the J gene lost 12 bases, with 19 bases spanning the gap. For the CDR3, the DNA is TGTGCCACCAGCAGACTACAGGGCTCCCCCGGGAACACCTTC. Its translation is CATSRLQGSPGNTF.

The V and J genes are TRBV15 and TRBJ1-1; TRBD1 matches at 7 bases. The CDR3 sequence is 19 residues long. With 1 base clipped from V and 3 bases from J, the junction kept 17 bases outside the gene matches. Germline CDR1 reads LNHNV; CDR2 reads YYDKDF (reference sequence). The CDR3 loop reads CATSRGNRGLGFWDTEAFF. The CDR3 DNA is TGTGCCACCAGCAGAGGGAACAGGGGTTTAGGCTTCTGGGACACTGAAGCTTTCTTT.

The rearrangement uses TRBV14 and TRBJ2-7, with D perhaps TRBD2 (6 bases). The CDR3 sequence is 18 residues long. Germline V gene sequence: CDR1 SGHDN, CDR2 FVKESK. The V and J ends lost 0 bases and 4 bases respectively, with 22 bases between them. CDR3 DNA: TGTGCCAGCAGCCAAGATACGCGGGATCCCCTTAGATTGTACGAGCAGTACTTC. It encodes CASSQDTRDPLRLYEQYF.

The CDR3: CASQWRGAGYEQFF. CDR3 sequence (DNA): TGTGCCAGCCAATGGAGGGGCGCCGGCTATGAGCAGTTCTTC. V usage is TRBV18 and J usage is TRBJ2-1; D perhaps matches TRBD2 (6 bases). The V gene lost 8 bases and the J gene lost 8 bases, with 19 bases spanning the gap. The CDR3 loop spans 14 amino acids. The germline CDR1 and CDR2 sequences are KGHSH and LQKENI. The variable domain in full, with the rest retrieved from reference TRBV18 and TRBJ2-1, is NAGVMQNPRHLVRRRGQEARLRCSPMKGHSHVYWYRQLPEEGLKFMVYLQKENIIDESGMPKERFSAEFPKEGPSILRIQQVVRGDSAAYFCASQWRGAGYEQFFGPGTRLTVL.

The rearrangement links TRBV18 to TRBJ2-2; D perhaps matches TRBD1 (5 bases). V gave up 0 bases and J gave up 0 bases, with 17 bases separating them. The CDR3 spans 19 residues. Germline CDR1 reads KGHSH; CDR2 reads LQKENI. CDR3 protein: CASSPPLPRPGPNTGELFF. The CDR3, as DNA: TGTGCCAGCTCACCACCGCTACCCCGGCCAGGGCCGAACACCGGGGAGCTGTTTTTT.